Sequencing of this T cell receptor (beta chain) was carried out in a study of T-cell reconstitution after alpha-beta-depleted transplantation in children. The CDR3 runs 16 residues. V dropped 3 bases and J dropped 2 bases, with 16 bases sitting between them. Germline assignment: CDR1 ENHRY and CDR2 SYGVKD. Unique molecular identifiers were incorporated into the prepared TCRbeta library. TCRdb re-called the PCR reads through MiXCR, storing one row per CDR3 protein. The sample yields roughly 790,000 distinct CDR3 sequences, 15% to 20% seen once. This clonotype was found a few times. Antigen: not known. Study-wide points: Elevated TCRbeta diversity at day 60 was traced, in some patients, to surviving recipient T cells and thymic progenitors. Counts and diversity of T cells one year after transplant came mostly from newly produced T cells. It was reported that alpha-beta T cells came from several hundred expanded graft clones (about two months after transplant).

This TCR derives from a male patient between 5 and 17 years old who had a stem cell transplant for acute lymphoblastic leukemia, so the T cells may come from the graft donor. Specimen: PBMCs, mostly from graft donor cells, collected 360 days after TCRalphabeta/CD19-depleted stem cell transplant. The V and J genes are TRBV10-3 and TRBJ2-5; perhaps TRBD1 as D (6 bases). CDR3: CAISERNRASQETQYF. The CDR3 DNA reads as TGTGCCATCAGTGAAAGAAACAGGGCATCACAAGAGACCCAGTACTTC.